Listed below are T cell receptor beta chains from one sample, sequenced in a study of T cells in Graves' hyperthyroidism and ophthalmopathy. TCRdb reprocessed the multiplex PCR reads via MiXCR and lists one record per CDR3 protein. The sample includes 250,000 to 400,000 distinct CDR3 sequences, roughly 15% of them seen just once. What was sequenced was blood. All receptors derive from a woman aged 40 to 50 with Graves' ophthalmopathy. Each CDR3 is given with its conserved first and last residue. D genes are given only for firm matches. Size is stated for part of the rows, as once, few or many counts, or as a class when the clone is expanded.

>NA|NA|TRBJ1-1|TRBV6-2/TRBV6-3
TGTGCCAGCAGTTGTGGGATGGACACTGAAGCTTTCTTT
CASSCGMDTEAFF
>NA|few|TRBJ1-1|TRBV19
TGTGCCAGTAGTACATCTTCCCCGGGGGCAGAGAACACTGAAGCTTTCTTT
CASSTSSPGAENTEAFF
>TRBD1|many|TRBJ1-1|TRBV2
TGTGCCAGCAGGCCCGGGACAGCGAAAGCTGAAGCTTTCTTT
CASRPGTAKAEAFF
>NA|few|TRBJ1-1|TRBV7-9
TGTGCCAGCAGCAGAAAGATGAACACTGAAGCTTTCTTT
CASSRKMNTEAFF
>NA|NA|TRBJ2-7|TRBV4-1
TGCGCCAGCAGCATACGGACGAACTACGGGCAGTACTTC
CASSIRTNYGQYF
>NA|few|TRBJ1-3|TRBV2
TGTGCCAGCAGTGAATCAGCAGTGCGGTTTGGAAACACCATATATTTT
CASSESAVRFGNTIYF
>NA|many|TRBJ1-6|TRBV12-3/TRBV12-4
TGTGCCAGCAGACCAAGCGGGACATTGGATTCACCCCTCCACTTT
CASRPSGTLDSPLHF
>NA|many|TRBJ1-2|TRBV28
TGTGCCAGCAGTTTAGGGTGGTATGGCTACACCTTC
CASSLGWYGYTF
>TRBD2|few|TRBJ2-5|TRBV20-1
TGCAGTGCTATCCCTACTAGCGGGAGAAGAGAGACCCAGTACTTC
CSAIPTSGRRETQYF
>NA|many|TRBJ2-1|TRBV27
TGTGCCAGCAGTTTAGAGTATCGTGGGAGCCATGAGCAGTTCTTC
CASSLEYRGSHEQFF
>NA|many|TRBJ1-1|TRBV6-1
TGTGCCAGCAACGGGCGCGGTAGTACTGAAGCTTTCTTT
CASNGRGSTEAFF
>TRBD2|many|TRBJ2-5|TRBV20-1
TGCAGTGCTAGTGCTAGCGGGTCGGTTGAGACCCAGTACTTC
CSASASGSVETQYF
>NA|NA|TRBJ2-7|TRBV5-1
TGCGCCAGCAGCTTGGCCGTAAGCTCCTACGAGCAGTACTTC
CASSLAVSSYEQYF
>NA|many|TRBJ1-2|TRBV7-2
TGTGCCAGCAGCACCGTTACGGAAGACTATGGCTACACCTTC
CASSTVTEDYGYTF
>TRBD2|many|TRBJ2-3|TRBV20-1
TGCAGAGCCGGGACTAGCGGGAGCACAGATACGCAGTATTTT
CRAGTSGSTDTQYF